The clone carrying this T cell receptor (beta chain) has a count of ten or more. As yet, its antigen is unknown. This sample was taken from a study of naive and memory T cell subsets. Study conclusions and caveats: Activation and differentiation may alter RNA-based TCR counts. From naive to CM, EM and EMRA, diversity decreased and Gini increased.

An equimolar mix of two oligonucleotides served as the beta constant-region primer for TRBC1 and TRBC2. TCRdb fed the UMI-ligation and nested PCR reads into MiXCR, producing one record per CDR3 protein. The table records 140,000 to 150,000 distinct CDR3 sequences, 15% to 20% of them present only once. Overnight CMV lysate stimulation of fresh PBMCs defined donor CMV status by CD4+ IFNgamma. Sequenced: naive CD4+ T cells from blood. The TCR was taken from a human donor in good health.

CDR3 nucleotide sequence: TGCGCCAGCAGCTTGGGGGGTGCGACAGATACGCAGTATTTT. Amino acids: CASSLGGATDTQYF. The V call is TRBV5-1, the J call TRBJ2-3; unclear D gene. The CDR3 has 14 residues. Per germline, CDR1 SGHRS and CDR2 YFSETQ. Trimming removed 0 bases from V and 3 bases from J, with 8 bases in between.